Shown below are 6 T cell receptor beta chains from a single sample sequenced in a study of blood T cell repertoires in COVID-19 (dated by TCRdb to 2020 to 2021). Library prep was done by the immunoSEQ multiplex PCR assay. Here the immuneACCESS table is served through TCRdb, limited to in-frame sequences with V and J called. Missing clones are a known gap in these copies; in checked studies unresolved V genes cover under half, and the rest lacks a known reason. The sample records about 73,000 clones, roughly four fifths of which are singletons. The top ten clones comprise 28% of the sample. The sequenced material came from peripheral blood. Source of these receptors: a human donor in a cohort sampled during active COVID-19.

The chain combines TRBV5-1 with TRBJ1-4; tentative D call: TRBD1 (5 bases). Germline CDR1 and CDR2: SGHRS and YFSETQ. The CDR3 spans 16 residues. V lost 3 bases to trimming and J lost 3 bases, with 15 bases between them. The CDR3 DNA is TGCGCCAGCAGCTCCTCGGGGGGGAGGGCTAATGAAAAACTGTTTTTT. It yields the protein CASSSSGGRANEKLFF. The whole variable domain, remainder taken from reference TRBV5-1 and TRBJ1-4, is KAGVTQTPRYLIKTRGQQVTLSCSPISGHRSVSWYQQTPGQGLQFLFEYFSETQRNKGNFPGRFSGRQFSNSRSEMNVSTLELGDSALYLCASSSSGGRANEKLFFGSGTQLSVL.

This chain joins TRBV18 and TRBJ1-6; a possible D gene is TRBD1 (6 bases). Germline V gene sequence: CDR1 KGHSH, CDR2 LQKENI. Trimming removed 3 bases at V and 7 bases at J, with 10 bases between. There are 14 residues in the CDR3. For the CDR3, the DNA is TGTGCCAGCTCACCGGGACAAGCCAATTCACCCCTCCACTTT. Translating it yields CASSPGQANSPLHF. The complete variable domain, with remaining parts taken from reference TRBV18 and TRBJ1-6, reads NAGVMQNPRHLVRRRGQEARLRCSPMKGHSHVYWYRQLPEEGLKFMVYLQKENIIDESGMPKERFSAEFPKEGPSILRIQQVVRGDSAAYFCASSPGQANSPLHFGNGTRLTVT.

The J gene is TRBJ2-5, the V gene TRBV7-8; D perhaps matches TRBD1 (5 bases). This CDR3 has 14 amino acids. Germline loops: CDR1 SGHVS, CDR2 FQNEAQ. Trimming stripped 3 bases from V and 0 bases from J, with 8 bases between. Written as DNA, the CDR3 is TGTGCCAGCAGCTTCCCGGACAACCAAGAGACCCAGTACTTC. Its protein product is CASSFPDNQETQYF.

V is TRBV10-3 and J is TRBJ2-3; 8 nucleotides align to TRBD1. V was pared by 11 bases and J by 2 bases, with 9 bases of the junction left unmatched. CDR3 length: 14 amino acids. Germline V gives CDR1 ENHRY, CDR2 SYGVKD. CDR3 sequence reads: CASQGRGLTDTQYF. CDR3 bases: TGTGCCTCCCAGGGCAGGGGGCTCACAGATACGCAGTATTTT.

This clone was recorded a few times. V is TRBV25-1 and J is TRBJ2-1; 7 bases are a match to TRBD2. The CDR3 sequence is 13 residues long. V gave up 5 bases and J gave up 10 bases; unmatched junction bases: 8. From germline, CDR1 is MGHDK and CDR2 SYGVNS. This chain's CDR3 is CASSLGLVGEQFF. The DNA of the CDR3 is TGTGCCAGCAGTCTAGGACTAGTCGGCGAGCAGTTCTTC.

This clone was counted once. The CDR3 sequence is CAISPGQGANGYTF. The CDR3 bases are TGTGCCATCAGTCCGGGACAGGGGGCGAATGGCTACACCTTC. The rearrangement joins TRBV10-3 to TRBJ1-2; the match to TRBD1 covers 12 bases. The CDR3 is 14 residues long. V gave up 5 bases and J gave up 6 bases; unmatched junction bases: 4. Per the germline V gene, CDR1 is ENHRY and CDR2 is SYGVKD.